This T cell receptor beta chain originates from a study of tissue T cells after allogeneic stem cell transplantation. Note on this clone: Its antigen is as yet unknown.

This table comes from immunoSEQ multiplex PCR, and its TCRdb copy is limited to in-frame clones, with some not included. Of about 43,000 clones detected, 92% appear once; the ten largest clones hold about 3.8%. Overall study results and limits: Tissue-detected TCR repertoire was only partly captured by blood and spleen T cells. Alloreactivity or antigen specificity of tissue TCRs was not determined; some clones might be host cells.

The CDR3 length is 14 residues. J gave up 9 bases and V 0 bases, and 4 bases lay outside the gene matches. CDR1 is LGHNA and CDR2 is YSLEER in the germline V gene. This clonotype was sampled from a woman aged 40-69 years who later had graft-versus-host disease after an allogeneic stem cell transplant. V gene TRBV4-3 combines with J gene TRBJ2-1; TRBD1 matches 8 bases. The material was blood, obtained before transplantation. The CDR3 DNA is TGCGCCAGCAGCCAAGACACAGGGGGGCCTGAGCAGTTCTTC. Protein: CASSQDTGGPEQFF.